This entry is about one T cell receptor beta chain. The antigen it binds to is not known. The record has no base qualities; no much larger clone is one base away. The germline V gene provides CDR1 KGHDR and CDR2 SFDVKD. Reading from cysteine to phenylalanine, the CDR3 counts 12 amino acids. CDR3 DNA only is kept here, 36 bases in frame from base 1. The trim is 9 bases for V and 4 bases for J, with a gap of 11 bases between the germline ends. The source of the sample is a study of T cell repertoires in cytomegalovirus infection (dated by TCRdb to between 2018 and 2020). For the study in its entirety: Alongside well-studied HLA-B-restricted epitopes, the peptide stimulations were aimed at recently identified HLA-C-restricted CMV epitopes, whose presentation resists viral immunomodulation. Donor HLA type was relevant to the analysis, because carriage of CMV infection together with the matching HLA type was indicated by public TCR beta signatures. What the study reported, not specific to this receptor: The ex vivo response was dominated by HLA-C-restricted CMV-specific TCR beta clonotypes, which also provided the single most frequent clonotype in two of eight donors. Carriers of CMV infection plus the relevant HLA type were discriminated by the cumulative frequency of public TCR beta family members in the study cohort and in an independent 352-donor cohort.

The treatment or condition label here, explained by the study, means: in vitro stimulation with specific CMV peptide epitopes to enrich CMV-specific T cells. TCRdb records Illumina HiSeq 1500 as the sequencer. TCRdb handled the public reads itself, with Q25 trimming in fastp and clone calling in MiXCR, and kept productive beta chains. Here each entry gathers all rows of one CDR3 protein and keeps the most common genes and DNA. This sample comprises approximately 770,000 distinct CDR3 sequences, about 27% of them detected only once. Of the sample, around 12% falls within the top ten clones. Here the chain combines TRBV24-1 and TRBJ1-2; no D gene is confidently identified. The receptor comes from a human donor in good health (CMV status not recorded). Some clones in this sample may be carry-over from other donors' samples. The sequencing used cultured CD8+ T cells from PBMCs, collected from culture after CMV antigen stimulation. The CDR3 loop reads CATYGRFYGYTF. The nucleotide sequence reads as follows: TGTGCCACCTACGGACGGTTCTATGGCTACACCTTC.